Shown below are 16 T cell receptor beta chains from a single sample sequenced in a study of metastatic and nonmetastatic thyroid tumors. Among the patients, none had received any treatment before thyroid surgery. TCRdb recomputed clones from the PCR reads via MiXCR. The sample lists about 11,000 clones; more than 25% were seen once. Material for sequencing was tumor tissue. The receptors originated from a female donor with papillary thyroid cancer or a benign thyroid nodule (not recorded which). Some clones in this sample may be carry-over from other donors' samples.

In its sample, this clone was seen a few times. The chain carries TRBV6-1 and TRBJ1-2; 12 nucleotides match TRBD1. Germline trimming cut 5 bases from V and 8 bases from J; bases unmatched to any gene: 9. Germline CDR1 and CDR2: MNHNS and SASEGT. This CDR3 is built from 15 residues. The CDR3 loop reads CASSFLGQGAWGYTF. In DNA, the CDR3 is TGTGCCAGCAGTTTCCTGGGACAGGGGGCTTGGGGCTACACCTTC.

By sample share, this clone is medium-sized (0.01 to 0.1%). The J gene is TRBJ2-1, the V gene TRBV6-1; TRBD1 matches 9 bases. The CDR3 spans 14 residues. J gave up 9 bases and V 5 bases, and 8 bases lay outside the gene matches. The germline V gene has CDR1 MNHNS and CDR2 SASEGT. The DNA for the CDR3 is TGTGCCAGCAGTCGGGACAGGGCGGGTGGTGAGCAGTTCTTC. Translating gives CASSRDRAGGEQFF.

About this clone: The junction and the germline gene differ at one end; a read error may be behind it. This chain joins TRBV28 and TRBJ2-3, with a possible D match to TRBD2 (5 bases). Germline values: CDR1 MDHEN, CDR2 SYDVKM. This CDR3 contains 14 residues. The CDR3 coding sequence is TGTGCCAGAAGTTCACAGACTATCAAAGATACGCAGTATTTT. As protein: CARSSQTIKDTQYF.

This clone was found many times. The chain has TRBV3-1 and TRBJ2-3; weak D call: TRBD1 (5 bases). Trimming took 1 base from V and 3 from J, leaving 17 bases between them. This CDR3 is 17 amino acids long. Germline-derived CDR1 and CDR2 are LGHDT and YNNKEL (reference sequence). The CDR3 spells CASSQVVSGWGTDTQYF. The CDR3 bases are TGTGCCAGCAGCCAAGTAGTTTCAGGGTGGGGAACAGATACGCAGTATTTT.

This clone was seen repeatedly, ten times or more. Just one base apart from a much larger clone, this may be a read error. This sequence joins TRBV5-5 and TRBJ2-7, with TRBD1 identical over 8 bases. V lost 4 bases and J lost 2; bases outside the gene matches: 8. Germline V gives CDR1 SGHKS, CDR2 YYEKEE (reference sequence). The length of the CDR3 is 15 residues. The CDR3 is CASSLTGGRAYEQYF. In DNA, the CDR3 is TGTGCCAGCAGCCTTACAGGGGGGAGAGCCTACGAGCAGTACTTC.

This clone was observed a handful of times. The chain couples TRBV28 to TRBJ2-7; a possible D gene is TRBD1 (5 bases). The CDR3 extends over 13 amino acids. The germline V gene has CDR1 MDHEN and CDR2 SYDVKM. V lost 5 bases and J 8 bases, leaving 16 bases between the germline ends. This CDR3 is CASSDSGPGKQYF. CDR3 sequence (DNA): TGTGCCAGCAGTGACTCAGGACCAGGGAAGCAGTACTTC.

There are a few counts of this clone. J is TRBJ1-1 and V is TRBV6-5, with D possibly being TRBD1 (6 bases). V was shortened by 2 bases and J by 4 bases, with 8 bases between the two germline ends. Germline V gene sequence: CDR1 MNHEY, CDR2 SVGAGI. This CDR3 region has 13 residues. The CDR3 DNA reads TGTGCCAGCAGTTACCAGGGGAGCACTGAAGCTTTCTTT. Translating it yields CASSYQGSTEAFF.

Sample share makes this clone medium-sized. This sequence joins TRBV20-1 and TRBJ2-7; 9 bases are shared with TRBD2. The CDR3 contains 15 residues. Trimming removed 0 bases from V and 2 bases from J; junction bases left unmatched: 5. CDR1 DFQATT and CDR2 SNEGSKA come from the germline V gene (reference sequence). The CDR3 is CSARDRAGGTYEQYF. The CDR3 nucleotides read TGCAGTGCTAGAGATCGGGCGGGAGGGACCTACGAGCAGTACTTC.

The V gene is TRBV27, the J gene TRBJ1-1, with 9 nucleotides matching TRBD1. Germline V gene lookup returns CDR1 MNHEY and CDR2 SMNVEV (reference sequence). Losses at the gene ends were 2 bases for V and 4 bases for J; bases not matched to a gene: 2. The CDR3 runs 14 residues. CDR3 amino acids: CASSLGQGTTEAFF. CDR3 bases: TGTGCCAGCAGTTTAGGACAGGGGACCACTGAAGCTTTCTTT.

This clone was seen more than once but under ten times. The chain carries TRBV28 and TRBJ1-2; 11 bases fit TRBD1. There are 14 residues in the CDR3. Germline V gene sequence: CDR1 MDHEN, CDR2 SYDVKM. V was clipped by 6 bases and J by 7 bases; unmatched bases: 7. CDR3 sequence: CASSAGTGGAGYTF. The CDR3, as DNA: TGTGCCAGCAGCGCCGGGACAGGGGGGGCTGGCTACACCTTC.

The rearrangement links TRBV20-1 to TRBJ2-7; 9 positions match TRBD1. The germline gives CDR1 DFQATT, CDR2 SNEGSKA (reference sequence). The CDR3 covers 18 residues. J lost 1 base, V lost 5 bases, and 18 bases had no gene match. The CDR3 sequence: CSARPLTYRDRVSYEQYF. DNA for the CDR3: TGCAGTGCTCGCCCGTTAACTTACCGGGACAGGGTATCCTACGAGCAGTACTTC.

The chain has TRBV27 and TRBJ2-1; no definite D call. V was shortened by 5 bases and J by 8 bases, with 13 bases between the two germline ends. Germline V gives CDR1 MNHEY, CDR2 SMNVEV (reference sequence). This CDR3 spans 13 amino acids. The CDR3 coding sequence is TGTGCCAGCAGTATCGGGCCGGTACATGAGCAGTTCTTC. It specifies CASSIGPVHEQFF.

The J gene is TRBJ1-4, the V gene TRBV20-1; 8 positions match TRBD1. V lost 7 bases and J lost 8; bases outside the gene matches: 12. From germline, CDR1 is DFQATT and CDR2 SNEGSKA (reference sequence). The CDR3 totals 14 residues. CDR3 sequence reads: CSGSGGLGLEKLFF. CDR3 in DNA: TGCAGTGGATCAGGGGGCCTAGGGCTAGAAAAACTGTTTTTT.

This clone has only a few counts. The chain recombines TRBV19 with TRBJ1-2; 7 bases line up with TRBD1. This CDR3 has 14 amino acids. Germline V gives CDR1 LNHDA, CDR2 SQIVND (reference sequence). V gave up 9 bases and J gave up 2 bases; unmatched junction bases: 9. CDR3 residues: CASRGAGGNYGYTF. CDR3 nucleotide sequence: TGTGCCAGCCGCGGAGCAGGGGGAAACTATGGCTACACCTTC.

In its sample, this clone was seen a few times. The chain employs TRBV7-2 and TRBJ2-5; D uncertain. Germline V gives CDR1 SGHTA, CDR2 FQGNSA. The CDR3 contains 12 residues. V lost 2 bases, J lost 5 bases, and 6 bases lay in between. The CDR3, as DNA: TGTGCCAGCAGCTTACCCCGGGAGACCCAGTACTTC. This codes for CASSLPRETQYF.

The sample holds a few counts of this clone. V is TRBV6-4 and J is TRBJ2-1; tentative D call: TRBD1 (6 bases). V lost 2 bases and J 6 bases, leaving 8 bases between the germline ends. Germline-derived CDR1 and CDR2 are MRHNA and SNTAGT. The length of the CDR3 is 13 residues. CDR3 in DNA: TGTGCCAGCAGTGACCAGGGGTGCAATGAGCAGTTCTTC. Encoded protein: CASSDQGCNEQFF.